The 27 T cell receptor beta chains reported below all come from one sample, sequenced in a study of CD8 T cells in Susac syndrome. The RNA input was about 0.5 to 1 ug, and it was reverse transcribed with random hexamers. TCRdb re-called the immunoSEQ multiplex PCR reads with MiXCR, one entry per CDR3 protein. In the table there are around 160,000 distinct CDR3 sequences, 90% to 95% of which are singletons. The specimen sequenced was CD4+ T cells from PBMCs. The receptors here all came from a human donor in good health.

This chain uses TRBV20-1 with TRBJ2-1; 9 bases agree with TRBD2. Germline lookup yields CDR1 DFQATT and CDR2 SNEGSKA (reference sequence). After removal of 2 bases from V and 16 bases from J, the junction contained 6 bases not matched to a gene. The CDR3 consists of 11 residues. The CDR3 nucleotides read TGCAGTGCTAGAAGGGGACTAGCTGCATTCTTC. Its protein product is CSARRGLAAFF.

The V gene is TRBV20-1, the J gene TRBJ1-5; the D gene is possibly TRBD1 (5 bases). Germline V gives CDR1 DFQATT, CDR2 SNEGSKA (reference sequence). This CDR3 region has 14 residues. Trimming stripped 6 bases from V and 6 bases from J, with 18 bases between. The CDR3, as DNA: TGCAGTGCCCGAATTTTGGGGGTGGGTCAGCCCCAGCATTTT. Amino acid sequence: CSARILGVGQPQHF.

V gene TRBV20-1 combines with J gene TRBJ2-1; TRBD1 aligns across 10 bases. This CDR3 has 13 residues. J gave up 7 bases and V 5 bases, and 5 bases lay outside the gene matches. The germline V gene has CDR1 DFQATT and CDR2 SNEGSKA (reference sequence). DNA for the CDR3: TGCAGTGCTTCCCGGGACAGGGGAAATGAGCAGTTCTTC. Its translation: CSASRDRGNEQFF.

This clonotype came up a few times. The chain is built from TRBV16 and TRBJ2-5; D gene uncertain. V dropped 4 bases and J dropped 0 bases, with 3 bases sitting between them. The germline CDR1 and CDR2 sequences are KGHSY and FQNENV. The CDR3 spans 12 residues. CDR3 loop: CASSRHQETQYF. Here the CDR3 DNA reads TGTGCCAGCAGCCGCCACCAAGAGACCCAGTACTTC.

This rearrangement joins TRBV20-1 to TRBJ1-3; perhaps TRBD1 as D (6 bases). In germline, CDR1 is DFQATT, CDR2 SNEGSKA (reference sequence). V was shortened by 0 bases and J by 0 bases, with 9 bases between the two germline ends. This CDR3 is built from 15 residues. The CDR3 protein is CSARDGQNSGNTIYF. In DNA form, the CDR3 reads TGCAGTGCTAGAGATGGACAGAACTCTGGAAACACCATATATTTT.

The J gene is TRBJ2-1, the V gene TRBV10-2; 12 bases line up with TRBD2. After removal of 6 bases from V and 5 bases from J, the junction contained 5 bases not matched to a gene. The CDR3 loop spans 15 amino acids. CDR1 is WSHSY and CDR2 is SAAADI in the germline V gene. The CDR3, as DNA: TGCGCCAGCAGGCGACTAGCGGGGGTTGACAATGAGCAGTTCTTC. This gives the protein CASRRLAGVDNEQFF.

The CDR3 loop is CASSLRGASNQPQHF. The CDR3 DNA sequence: TGTGCCAGCAGTTTGAGGGGTGCTAGCAATCAGCCCCAGCATTTT. The J gene is TRBJ1-5, the V gene TRBV12-3 or TRBV12-4; possible D gene TRBD1, 5 bases. V was trimmed by 3 bases and J by 0 bases, leaving 9 bases between them. CDR3 length: 15 amino acids.

This chain uses TRBV6-5 with TRBJ1-4; D possibly corresponds to TRBD1 (5 bases). V was trimmed by 2 bases and J by 6 bases, leaving 13 bases between them. The CDR3 runs to 15 residues. Germline V gene sequence: CDR1 MNHEY, CDR2 SVGAGI. The DNA for the CDR3 is TGTGCCAGCAGTTACCGTGGGGGGTACGATGAAAAACTGTTTTTT. It is translated as CASSYRGGYDEKLFF.

The rearrangement links TRBV20-1 to TRBJ2-2, with TRBD1 as a possible D gene (6 bases). Germline CDR1 and CDR2: DFQATT and SNEGSKA (reference sequence). The V gene lost 3 bases and the J gene lost 1 base, with 12 bases spanning the gap. This CDR3 has 15 residues. The CDR3 region has the DNA TGCAGTGCTAGGGAGCGAGGGGGGAACACCGGGGAGCTGTTTTTT. Protein product: CSARERGGNTGELFF.

The chain recombines TRBV6-1 with TRBJ1-5, with TRBD1 matching 9 bases. Trimming removed 11 bases from V and 6 bases from J; junction bases left unmatched: 8. CDR1 MNHNS and CDR2 SASEGT come from the germline V gene. The CDR3 covers 13 residues. The CDR3 DNA sequence: TGTGCCGGGACAGGGTTGTCGGGTCAGCCCCAGCATTTT. It encodes CAGTGLSGQPQHF.

The chain's CDR3 is CSAAGGGTDTQYF. In DNA form, the CDR3 reads TGCAGCGCCGCGGGGGGGGGCACAGATACGCAGTATTTT. The chain carries TRBV20-1 and TRBJ2-3; 9 positions agree with TRBD2. This CDR3 is 13 amino acids long. Germline values: CDR1 DFQATT, CDR2 SNEGSKA (reference sequence).

The gene calls are TRBV20-1 and TRBJ2-3; TRBD2 matches at 8 bases. V shed 5 bases and J 1 base; nucleotides not matched to a gene: 5. Germline CDR1 reads DFQATT; CDR2 reads SNEGSKA (reference sequence). The CDR3 extends over 14 amino acids. The CDR3 DNA reads TGCAGTGCTCCCACTAGCGGCCGCACAGATACGCAGTATTTT. It yields the protein CSAPTSGRTDTQYF.

The V and J genes are TRBV20-1 and TRBJ2-5; D is possibly TRBD2 (7 bases). This CDR3 has 14 amino acids. Trimming took off 0 bases at V and 6 bases at J, with 14 bases between the two ends. The germline V gene has CDR1 DFQATT and CDR2 SNEGSKA (reference sequence). The CDR3 DNA follows: TGCAGTGCTAGAGAGACGGGGGGCGTAAAGACCCAGTACTTC. Its translation is CSARETGGVKTQYF.

The genes are TRBV3-1 and TRBJ2-5; the D gene is possibly TRBD2 (5 bases). Between the trimmed V and J ends, which lost 4 bases and 1 base, there was a span of 13 bases. Germline V gene sequence: CDR1 LGHDT, CDR2 YNNKEL (reference sequence). The CDR3 covers 15 residues. The CDR3 DNA is TGTGCCAGCAGCCCCCTGCGAGGGAGCCAAGAGACCCAGTACTTC. It specifies CASSPLRGSQETQYF.

The chain joins TRBV29-1 to TRBJ1-1, with D hard to call. V was cut by 5 bases and J by 3 bases, with 7 bases left in between. The CDR3 extends over 11 amino acids. CDR1 is SQVTM, CDR2 ANQGSEA, per germline. Here the CDR3 DNA reads TGCAGCGTTCGGGATGACACTGAAGCTTTCTTT. Translating gives CSVRDDTEAFF.

V and J are TRBV12-3 or TRBV12-4 and TRBJ1-2; 7 nucleotides align to TRBD1. This CDR3 region has 13 residues. V lost 5 bases to trimming and J lost 7 bases; unmatched junction nucleotides: 7. The CDR3 nucleotides are TGTGCCAGCAGTGGAGACAGGGAGGCTGGCTACACCTTC. It specifies CASSGDREAGYTF.

The rearrangement links TRBV3-1 to TRBJ1-2; D might be TRBD1 (6 bases). The CDR3 contains 12 residues. Germline CDR1 and CDR2: LGHDT and YNNKEL (reference sequence). Trimming removed 4 bases at V and 8 bases at J, with 11 bases between. The CDR3 reads CASSPLGGGYTF. Here the CDR3 DNA reads TGTGCCAGCAGCCCCCTCGGGGGCGGCTACACCTTC.

The chain employs TRBV9 and TRBJ2-1, with TRBD1 matching over 10 bases. This CDR3 has 13 residues. Trimming at V came to 10 bases and at J to 0 bases, leaving 1 base not matched to a gene. From germline, CDR1 is SGDLS and CDR2 YYNGEE. CDR3 DNA: TGTGCCGGACAGGGGGACTCCTACAATGAGCAGTTCTTC. This translates into CAGQGDSYNEQFF.

The rearrangement joins TRBV9 to TRBJ2-4; 12 nucleotides line up with TRBD2. The length of the CDR3 is 17 residues. Trimming cost V 3 bases and J 2 bases; bases outside gene matches: 6. Germline loops: CDR1 SGDLS, CDR2 YYNGEE. CDR3 DNA sequence: TGTGCCAGCAGCGGGGGACTAGCGGGTGGGTCCAAAAACATTCAGTACTTC. It specifies CASSGGLAGGSKNIQYF. Combining the CDR3 with reference TRBV9 and TRBJ2-4 gives the whole variable domain DSGVTQTPKHLITATGQRVTLRCSPRSGDLSVYWYQQSLDQGLQFLIQYYNGEERAKGNILERFSAQQFPDLHSELNLSSLELGDSALYFCASSGGLAGGSKNIQYFGAGTRLSVL.

The chain has TRBV27 and TRBJ2-7; 7 bases align to TRBD1. V was pared by 5 bases and J by 6 bases, with 4 bases of the junction left unmatched. The CDR3 is made up of 12 amino acids. The germline gives CDR1 MNHEY, CDR2 SMNVEV (reference sequence). Written as DNA, the CDR3 is TGTGCCAGCAGTACCTCAGGGGGCGAGCAGTACTTC. As protein: CASSTSGGEQYF.

This clonotype was picked up one time. The chain joins TRBV2 to TRBJ1-1, with TRBD1 matching 8 bases. Trimming took 6 bases from V and 11 from J; bases not matched to a gene: 5. This CDR3 region has 11 residues. CDR1 and CDR2 (germline): SNHLY, FYNNEI. The CDR3 DNA follows: TGTGCCAGCAGATCAGGGGGCTTGGCTTTCTTT. Translating it yields CASRSGGLAFF. Full variable domain (outside the CDR3, taken from reference TRBV2 and TRBJ1-1): EPEVTQTPSHQVTQMGQEVILRCVPISNHLYFYWYRQILGQKVEFLVSFYNNEISEKSEIFDDQFSVERPDGSNFTLKIRSTKLEDSAMYFCASRSGGLAFFGQGTRLTVV.

The V call is TRBV5-1, the J call TRBJ2-3; D not resolved. Trimming took off 1 base at V and 3 bases at J, with 9 bases between the two ends. Germline CDR1 and CDR2: SGHRS and YFSETQ. CDR3 size: 14 residues. CDR3 nucleotides: TGCGCCAGCAGCTTGTCCAGCGAGACAGATACGCAGTATTTT. This translates into CASSLSSETDTQYF.

The CDR3 protein is CASQQGSNEKLFF. Written as DNA, the CDR3 is TGTGCCAGTCAACAGGGTTCTAATGAAAAACTGTTTTTT. V and J are TRBV19 and TRBJ1-4; TRBD1 is a possible D gene (6 bases). CDR3 length equals 13 residues. V lost 8 bases and J 3 bases, leaving 10 bases between the germline ends. Germline CDR1 and CDR2: LNHDA and SQIVND (reference sequence). Complete variable domain (other parts from reference TRBV19 and TRBJ1-4): DGGITQSPKYLFRKEGQNVTLSCEQNLNHDAMYWYRQDPGQGLRLIYYSQIVNDFQKGDIAEGYSVSREKKESFPLTVTSAQKNPTAFYLCASQQGSNEKLFFGSGTQLSVL.

The rearrangement links TRBV12-3 or TRBV12-4 to TRBJ2-7; tentative D call: TRBD1 (5 bases). This CDR3 spans 14 amino acids. The V gene lost 5 bases and the J gene lost 2 bases, with 13 bases spanning the gap. CDR3 protein: CASSTMGPTYEQYF. In nucleotides, the CDR3 is TGTGCCAGCAGTACCATGGGGCCCACCTACGAGCAGTACTTC.

The chain recombines TRBV5-1 with TRBJ1-2; 7 nucleotides agree with TRBD1. The CDR3 contains 21 residues. V was pared by 5 bases and J by 3 bases, with 28 bases of the junction left unmatched. Germline-derived CDR1 and CDR2 are SGHRS and YFSETQ. CDR3: CASRRTTGTETYYGNHYGYTF. The CDR3 coding sequence is TGCGCCAGCAGACGTACGACCGGGACAGAAACTTACTACGGAAATCACTATGGCTACACCTTC.

The chain is built from TRBV29-1 and TRBJ1-2, with 7 bases aligning to TRBD1. The J segment lost 11 bases and the V segment lost 6 bases, leaving 12 bases of the junction unmatched. The CDR3 length is 12 residues. Germline V gene lookup returns CDR1 SQVTM and CDR2 ANQGSEA. CDR3 in amino acids: CSVRPYTGVYTF. The CDR3 region has the DNA TGCAGCGTCCGCCCCTATACAGGGGTATACACCTTC. Full variable domain (rest looked up from reference TRBV29-1 and TRBJ1-2): SAVISQKPSRDICQRGTSLTIQCQVDSQVTMMFWYRQQPGQSLTLIATANQGSEATYESGFVIDKFPISRPNLTFSTLTVSNMSPEDSSIYLCSVRPYTGVYTFGSGTRLTVV.

This chain connects TRBV25-1 to TRBJ2-1; no clear D gene. Germline CDR1 is MGHDK and CDR2 is SYGVNS. V shed 2 bases and J shed 12 bases, with 8 bases lying between them. This CDR3 comprises 11 residues. CDR3 protein: CASSERLAQFF. In DNA, the CDR3 is TGTGCCAGCAGTGAACGGTTGGCGCAGTTCTTC.